The next 24 T cell receptor beta chains were all read from a single sample in a study of cytomegalovirus exposure and HLA in healthy donors. With 60 Vbeta and 13 Jbeta primers, the PCR was carried out. Some clones are missing from TCRdb's copy, which holds only in-frame ones; the method was immunoSEQ multiplex PCR. Of some 91,000 clones detected, roughly 86% appear once; the ten largest clones hold about 8.6%. The material sequenced was PBMCs. These receptors were collected from a man younger than 40 in good health and CMV-seropositive.

This chain uses TRBV18 with TRBJ2-7; perhaps TRBD1 as D (5 bases). V was cut by 4 bases and J by 4 bases, with 11 bases left in between. The CDR3 consists of 13 residues. The V gene's germline CDR1 is KGHSH and CDR2 LQKENI. The CDR3 coding sequence is TGTGCCAGCTCACAAACAGACAGTTACGAGCAGTACTTC. This translates into CASSQTDSYEQYF.

This chain joins TRBV19 and TRBJ2-6; D is possibly TRBD2 (6 bases). From germline, CDR1 is LNHDA and CDR2 SQIVND (reference sequence). With 1 base removed from V and 3 bases from J, the gap between germline ends came to 28 bases. This CDR3 has 22 amino acids. The CDR3: CASSIVPQRPWEVVYGANVLTF. For the CDR3, the DNA is TGTGCCAGTAGTATAGTACCCCAACGTCCGTGGGAGGTGGTTTATGGGGCCAACGTCCTGACTTTC. Together with reference TRBV19 and TRBJ2-6, the CDR3 gives the full variable domain: DGGITQSPKYLFRKEGQNVTLSCEQNLNHDAMYWYRQDPGQGLRLIYYSQIVNDFQKGDIAEGYSVSREKKESFPLTVTSAQKNPTAFYLCASSIVPQRPWEVVYGANVLTFGAGSRLTVL.

J is TRBJ2-1 and V is TRBV5-1, with TRBD1 matching 10 bases. The CDR3 runs to 15 residues. Germline assignment: CDR1 SGHRS and CDR2 YFSETQ. Losses at the gene ends were 4 bases for V and 6 bases for J; bases not matched to a gene: 7. The CDR3 sequence is CASSVTGGGGNEQFF. CDR3 nucleotides: TGCGCCAGCAGCGTGACAGGGGGCGGGGGCAATGAGCAGTTCTTC.

The chain combines TRBV28 with TRBJ1-2; a possible D gene is TRBD1 (5 bases). The germline V gene encodes CDR1 MDHEN and CDR2 SYDVKM. The CDR3 has 13 residues. V was pared by 11 bases and J by 7 bases, with 20 bases between. The CDR3 DNA is TGTGCCGGAGGTGCGGGACGGAGTGGTGGCTACACCTTC. This sequence encodes CAGGAGRSGGYTF.

The chain recombines TRBV18 with TRBJ1-5; D ambiguous. V shed 3 bases and J shed 2 bases, with 8 bases lying between them. This CDR3 comprises 14 residues. CDR1 is KGHSH, CDR2 LQKENI, per germline. The CDR3: CASSPGSGNQPQHF. The CDR3, as DNA: TGTGCCAGCTCACCCGGTAGTGGCAATCAGCCCCAGCATTTT.

V and J are TRBV6-5 and TRBJ1-1, with 7 nucleotides matching TRBD1. V was clipped by 0 bases and J by 5 bases; unmatched bases: 6. The CDR3 has 15 residues. Germline CDR1 MNHEY, CDR2 SVGAGI. The CDR3: CASSYSLTGRTEAFF. The CDR3 DNA sequence: TGTGCCAGCAGTTACTCCTTGACAGGGCGAACTGAAGCTTTCTTT.

The CDR3 region is CASSLVGLAGLYNEQFF. CDR3 nucleotide sequence: TGTGCCAGCAGCTTAGTAGGACTAGCGGGATTGTACAATGAGCAGTTCTTC. The chain has TRBV7-9 and TRBJ2-1, with 12 bases aligning to TRBD2. The junction had 5 bases not matched to a gene; V was cut back by 1 base and J by 4 bases. This CDR3 contains 17 residues. Germline CDR1 reads SEHNR; CDR2 reads FQNEAQ (reference sequence).

The J gene is TRBJ1-1, the V gene TRBV5-1; D perhaps matches TRBD1 (5 bases). The germline V gene has CDR1 SGHRS and CDR2 YFSETQ. The V and J ends lost 4 bases and 1 base respectively, with 8 bases between them. The length of the CDR3 is 13 residues. CDR3 loop: CASSQGGNTEAFF. The CDR3 DNA reads TGCGCCAGCAGCCAGGGCGGGAACACTGAAGCTTTCTTT. The full variable domain, with the rest looked up from reference TRBV5-1 and TRBJ1-1, is KAGVTQTPRYLIKTRGQQVTLSCSPISGHRSVSWYQQTPGQGLQFLFEYFSETQRNKGNFPGRFSGRQFSNSRSEMNVSTLELGDSALYLCASSQGGNTEAFFGQGTRLTVV.

The rearrangement links TRBV7-9 to TRBJ2-7; TRBD1 matches 8 bases. V trimming: 5 bases; J trimming: 5 bases; junction bases outside the gene matches: 8. The CDR3 loop spans 14 amino acids. Germline V gene data show CDR1 as SEHNR and CDR2 as FQNEAQ (reference sequence). In DNA, the CDR3 is TGTGCCAGCAGCGGCCGGGACAGGAGGGACGAGCAGTACTTC. Its protein is CASSGRDRRDEQYF.

The chain couples TRBV19 to TRBJ2-7; 7 positions agree with TRBD2. The CDR3 is made up of 14 amino acids. V shed 3 bases and J 7 bases; nucleotides not matched to a gene: 9. CDR1 is LNHDA and CDR2 is SQIVND in the germline V gene (reference sequence). This CDR3 reads CASSITHKAGEQYF. CDR3 bases: TGTGCCAGTAGTATTACTCACAAAGCGGGAGAGCAGTACTTC.

V usage is TRBV9 and J usage is TRBJ2-7, with TRBD1 identical over 9 bases. The trim removed 0 bases at V and 4 bases at J, leaving 8 bases unmatched. The CDR3 covers 16 residues. Germline CDR1 reads SGDLS; CDR2 reads YYNGEE. The CDR3 nucleotides are TGTGCCAGCAGCGTAGCTGGGGGACAGGGACAATACGAGCAGTACTTC. Residues: CASSVAGGQGQYEQYF.

V usage is TRBV11-1 and J usage is TRBJ1-2; D is possibly TRBD1 (5 bases). Deletions cut 3 bases from V and 6 bases from J, with 11 bases between. The CDR3 sequence is 13 residues long. Per germline, CDR1 SGHAT and CDR2 FQDESV (reference sequence). The CDR3 DNA follows: TGTGCCAGCAGCTTCGGGGGATTGGATGGCTACACCTTC. Translation: CASSFGGLDGYTF. Full variable domain (outside the CDR3, taken from reference TRBV11-1 and TRBJ1-2): EAEVAQSPRYKITEKSQAVAFWCDPISGHATLYWYRQILGQGPELLVQFQDESVVDDSQLPKDRFSAERLKGVDSTLKIQPAELGDSAMYLCASSFGGLDGYTFGSGTRLTVV.

This clone has only one observation. V gene TRBV6-6 combines with J gene TRBJ2-3; maybe TRBD2 (5 bases). V dropped 2 bases and J dropped 5 bases, with 5 bases sitting between them. The V gene's germline CDR1 is MNHNY and CDR2 SVGAGI (reference sequence). CDR3 size: 12 residues. The CDR3 DNA sequence: TGTGCCAGCAGTTACAGCGGAGATACGCAGTATTTT. Its protein is CASSYSGDTQYF.

The chain combines TRBV5-1 with TRBJ2-7, with TRBD1 matching 8 bases. The CDR3 is 13 amino acids. Looked up from germline, CDR1 is SGHRS and CDR2 is YFSETQ. V shed 4 bases and J 3 bases; nucleotides not matched to a gene: 3. This CDR3 reads CASSTGQGYEQYF. The CDR3 coding sequence is TGCGCCAGCAGCACCGGACAGGGCTACGAGCAGTACTTC.

The V call is TRBV27, the J call TRBJ2-6, with 8 positions matching TRBD1. The CDR3 consists of 18 residues. CDR1 and CDR2 (germline): MNHEY, SMNVEV (reference sequence). V lost 3 bases and J lost 3; bases outside the gene matches: 10. CDR3 nucleotides: TGTGCCAGCAGTTTTTTTGTGGACAGGGCCCTTGGGGCCAACGTCCTGACTTTC. Its protein product is CASSFFVDRALGANVLTF. Full variable domain (remainder filled in from reference TRBV27 and TRBJ2-6): EAQVTQNPRYLITVTGKKLTVTCSQNMNHEYMSWYRQDPGLGLRQIYYSMNVEVTDKGDVPEGYKVSRKEKRNFPLILESPSPNQTSLYFCASSFFVDRALGANVLTFGAGSRLTVL.

This clone was counted a single time. The chain is built from TRBV6-5 and TRBJ2-2, with D tentatively TRBD2 (6 bases). From germline, CDR1 is MNHEY and CDR2 SVGAGI. This CDR3 contains 14 residues. V shed 8 bases and J shed 3 bases, with 13 bases lying between them. CDR3 nucleotides: TGTGCCAGCTACCCTAGCGCATACACCGGGGAGCTGTTTTTT. Encoded protein: CASYPSAYTGELFF.

The CDR3 loop reads CASSFRIRGAPQHF. The CDR3 coding sequence is TGTGCCAGCAGTTTTAGAATCAGGGGTGCGCCCCAGCATTTT. The chain couples TRBV28 to TRBJ1-5, with D perhaps matching TRBD1 (6 bases). V lost 3 bases and J lost 9, with 15 bases in between. The CDR3 consists of 14 residues. In germline, CDR1 is MDHEN, CDR2 SYDVKM.

The chain employs TRBV5-1 and TRBJ2-1; TRBD2 matches 16 bases. After removal of 4 bases from V and 6 bases from J, the junction contained 4 bases not matched to a gene. CDR1 is SGHRS and CDR2 is YFSETQ in the germline V gene. This CDR3 contains 16 residues. DNA for the CDR3: TGCGCCAGCAGCATCGGGACTAGCGGGAGGGTCAATGAGCAGTTCTTC. Amino acids: CASSIGTSGRVNEQFF.

The J gene is TRBJ1-1, the V gene TRBV7-3, with D possibly TRBD1 on 6 matching bases. The CDR3 has 14 residues. The germline CDR1 and CDR2 sequences are SGHTA and FQGTGA. Trimming removed 4 bases from V and 1 base from J, with 10 bases in between. CDR3: CASSSSGENTEAFF. CDR3 sequence (DNA): TGTGCCAGCAGCTCATCAGGGGAGAACACTGAAGCTTTCTTT.

The chain carries TRBV5-1 and TRBJ2-7, with D possibly being TRBD2 (6 bases). V lost 4 bases to trimming and J lost 2 bases, with 19 bases between them. The CDR3 has 16 residues. The germline V gene encodes CDR1 SGHRS and CDR2 YFSETQ. The CDR3 coding sequence is TGCGCCAGCAGCGTCCTAGCCGGGAGTACGCCCTACGAGCAGTACTTC. Amino acids: CASSVLAGSTPYEQYF.

V and J are TRBV28 and TRBJ2-7; 7 nucleotides line up with TRBD1. This CDR3 comprises 16 residues. The germline CDR1 and CDR2 sequences are MDHEN and SYDVKM. Losses at the gene ends were 6 bases for V and 0 bases for J; bases not matched to a gene: 11. The CDR3: CASSEPGQISSYEQYF. The CDR3 region has the DNA TGTGCCAGCAGCGAACCGGGACAGATTAGCTCCTACGAGCAGTACTTC.

V and J are TRBV7-2 and TRBJ2-7; 9 bases fit TRBD1. V lost 5 bases, J lost 1 base, and 6 bases stayed unmatched. Germline V lookup: CDR1 SGHTA, CDR2 FQGNSA. The CDR3 sequence is 15 residues long. CDR3: CASSTRTGASYEQYF. The CDR3 region has the DNA TGTGCCAGCAGCACACGGACAGGGGCATCCTACGAGCAGTACTTC. Using reference TRBV7-2 and TRBJ2-7 for the parts outside the CDR3, the full variable domain is GAGVSQSPSNKVTEKGKDVELRCDPISGHTALYWYRQSLGQGLEFLIYFQGNSAPDKSGLPSDRFSAERTGGSVSTLTIQRTQQEDSAVYLCASSTRTGASYEQYFGPGTRLTVT.

The chain couples TRBV2 to TRBJ1-5; 8 positions match TRBD1. The length of the CDR3 is 15 residues. V lost 4 bases to trimming and J lost 5 bases; unmatched junction nucleotides: 7. Germline CDR1 SNHLY, CDR2 FYNNEI. CDR3 coding DNA: TGTGCCAGCAGTGGGGACAGGAGCTCGTATCAGCCCCAGCATTTT. This codes for CASSGDRSSYQPQHF.

This clone appeared once. The V gene is TRBV7-9, the J gene TRBJ2-5; 10 positions agree with TRBD2. The CDR3 extends over 16 amino acids. CDR1 is SEHNR, CDR2 FQNEAQ, per germline (reference sequence). V was clipped by 2 bases and J by 1 base; unmatched bases: 4. The CDR3, as DNA: TGTGCCAGCAGCTTAAGGAGGACTAGCGGCCAAGAGACCCAGTACTTC. Encoded protein: CASSLRRTSGQETQYF.